Below, one TCR beta chain is given with its context. No antigen is known for it. The entry originates in a study of brain T cells in children with intractable seizures. General study points: Absence of clones before surgery may stem from lower sequencing depth. Only CDR3 sequence similarity suggested viral specificity, without known HCMV serostatus.

Germline V gene lookup returns CDR1 MNHEY and CDR2 SVGAGI. V was trimmed by 2 bases and J by 1 base, leaving 8 bases between them. The length of the CDR3 is 14 residues. Patients received at least one anti-epileptic drug before surgery. Assay used: immunoSEQ multiplex PCR; TCRdb lists only in-frame clones, some missing. The sample shows over 95,000 clones, approximately 94% of them seen only once. The chain has TRBV6-5 and TRBJ2-5, with D uncertain. This sequence was found in a boy younger than two with hemimegalencephaly and intractable seizures. The source material was peripheral blood, sampled at surgery. CDR3 nucleotide sequence: TGTGCCAGCAGTTACGGGCAGGCCCAAGAGACCCAGTACTTC. Protein sequence: CASSYGQAQETQYF.